This T cell receptor beta chain came from a study of blood T cell repertoires in COVID-19. Overall study context: Samples representing acute and convalescent COVID-19 were sourced from the United States, Italy and Spain. PBMCs, B-cell-depleted T cells, or T cells were the source of the cDNA or gDNA that made up the material.

Per the original data handling: By means of reference gene primer amplification, nucleated cell counts were estimated. Only in-frame clones appear in the TCRdb table, and some are missing; sequencing was by immunoSEQ multiplex PCR. V, J and clone size are taken as reported in that table, and D and trimming were inferred from the DNA itself. In the table there are more than 100,000 clones, 80% to 90% of which are singletons. This CDR3 comprises 15 residues. In germline, CDR1 is SGHRS, CDR2 YFSETQ. V lost 5 bases, J lost 0 bases, and 15 bases lay in between. The material sequenced was peripheral blood. This clonotype originated in a woman in her forties or fifties with active or convalescent COVID-19. The chain couples TRBV5-1 to TRBJ2-7; TRBD1 is a possible D gene (5 bases). CDR3 DNA sequence: TGCGCCAGCAGGAGGTGGTCCGACAGCTCCTACGAGCAGTACTTC. Encoded protein: CASRRWSDSSYEQYF.